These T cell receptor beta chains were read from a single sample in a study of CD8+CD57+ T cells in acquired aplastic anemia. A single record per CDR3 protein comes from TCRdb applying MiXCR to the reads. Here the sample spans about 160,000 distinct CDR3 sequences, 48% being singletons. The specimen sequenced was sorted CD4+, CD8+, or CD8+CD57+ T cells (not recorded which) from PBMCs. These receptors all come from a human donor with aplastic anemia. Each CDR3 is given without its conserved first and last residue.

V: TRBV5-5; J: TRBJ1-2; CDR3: ASSQETSYGYT
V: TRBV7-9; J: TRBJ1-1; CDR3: ASSFSRGGGTEAF
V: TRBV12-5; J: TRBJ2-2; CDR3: ASGQRTGTINTGELF
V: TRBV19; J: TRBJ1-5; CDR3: ASSMVGGPYQPQH
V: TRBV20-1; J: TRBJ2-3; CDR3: SAIRTSGSTDTQY
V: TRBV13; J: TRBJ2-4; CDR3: ASSLQSIAKNIQC
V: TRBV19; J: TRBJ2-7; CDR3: ASSISTGRYEQY
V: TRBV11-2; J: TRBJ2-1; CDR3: ASSLMASGRNEQF
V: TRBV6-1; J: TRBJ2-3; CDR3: ASAAYGAGGPDTQY
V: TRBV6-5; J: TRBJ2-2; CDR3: ASSYHRVVGELF
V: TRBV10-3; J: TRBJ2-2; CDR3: AISGGQGLYTGELF
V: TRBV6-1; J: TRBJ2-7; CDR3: ASSGGLSSYEQY
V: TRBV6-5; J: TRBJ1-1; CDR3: ASSSGPNPEAF
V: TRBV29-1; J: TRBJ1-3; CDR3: SVWDTGNTIY
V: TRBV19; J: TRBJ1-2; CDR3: ASSMWGETYYGYT
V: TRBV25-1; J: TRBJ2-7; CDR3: ASSQLDSSYEQY
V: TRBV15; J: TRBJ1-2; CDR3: ATSRDQGYYGYT
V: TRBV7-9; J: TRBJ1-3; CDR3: ASSLPLPDRVTTIY
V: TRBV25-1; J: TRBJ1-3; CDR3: ASTLTGPGNTIY
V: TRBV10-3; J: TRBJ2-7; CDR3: AISESEITYEQY
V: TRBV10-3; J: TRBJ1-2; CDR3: AISEGATTYGYT
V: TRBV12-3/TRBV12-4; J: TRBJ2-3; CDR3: ASSAPTSGRDTDTQY
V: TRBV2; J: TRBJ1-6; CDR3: ASSASSHSPLH
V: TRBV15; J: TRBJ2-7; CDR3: ATSREATGSYEQY
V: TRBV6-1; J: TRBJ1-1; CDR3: ASRIRGTEAF
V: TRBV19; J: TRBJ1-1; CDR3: ASSIDLENTEAS
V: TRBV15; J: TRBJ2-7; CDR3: ATSSRTTGREQY
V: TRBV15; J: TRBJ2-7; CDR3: ATSRAGTIGLYEQY
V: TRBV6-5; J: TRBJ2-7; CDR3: ASSYSSGDEQY
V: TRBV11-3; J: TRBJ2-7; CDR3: ASSSEIGYGQY
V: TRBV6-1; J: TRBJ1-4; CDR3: ASRSGTLEKLF
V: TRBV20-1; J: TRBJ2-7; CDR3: SARARTGGEQY
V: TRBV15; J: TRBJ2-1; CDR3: ATRTDRDRVHNEQF
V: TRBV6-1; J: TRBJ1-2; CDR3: ASSEAGGYNYGYT
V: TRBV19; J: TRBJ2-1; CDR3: ASSGLNEQF
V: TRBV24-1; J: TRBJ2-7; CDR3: ATSDRTGNVLDEQY
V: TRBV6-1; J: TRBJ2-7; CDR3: ASSEARGTGDRSYEQY
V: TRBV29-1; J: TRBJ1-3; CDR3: SVALQGLPGNTIY
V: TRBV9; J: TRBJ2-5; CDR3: ASSTIAGGGETQY
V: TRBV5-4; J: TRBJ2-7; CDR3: ASSFLGPPYHEQY
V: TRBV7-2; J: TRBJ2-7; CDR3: ASSLSSGGSYEQY
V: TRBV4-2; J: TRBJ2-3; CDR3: ASSHYSGRAPSDTQY
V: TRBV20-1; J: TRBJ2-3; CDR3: SATLKDTQY
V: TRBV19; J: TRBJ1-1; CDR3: ASSMGQGNTEAF
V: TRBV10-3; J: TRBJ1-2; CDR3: AISESKGNGYT
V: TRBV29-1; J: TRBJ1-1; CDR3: SVEVSGRNTEAF
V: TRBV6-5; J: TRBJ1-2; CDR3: ASSFPGNYGYT
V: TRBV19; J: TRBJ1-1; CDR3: ASSMRPLTEAF
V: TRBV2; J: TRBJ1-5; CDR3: ASRVRGRQPQH
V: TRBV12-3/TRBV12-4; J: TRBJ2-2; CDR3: ASSFWGQGAGELF
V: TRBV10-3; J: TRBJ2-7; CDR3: AISERDSSYEQY
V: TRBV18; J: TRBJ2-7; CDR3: ASSPLGQGISYEQY